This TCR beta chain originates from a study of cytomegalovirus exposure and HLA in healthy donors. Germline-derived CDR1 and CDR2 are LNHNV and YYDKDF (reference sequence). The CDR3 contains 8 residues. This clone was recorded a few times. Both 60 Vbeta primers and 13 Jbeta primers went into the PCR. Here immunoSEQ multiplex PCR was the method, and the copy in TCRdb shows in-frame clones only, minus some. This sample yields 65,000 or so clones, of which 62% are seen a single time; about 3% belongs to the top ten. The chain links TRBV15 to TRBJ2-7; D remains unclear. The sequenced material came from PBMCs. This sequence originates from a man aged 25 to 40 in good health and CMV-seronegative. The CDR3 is CPHQLPRV. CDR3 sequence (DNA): TGTCCCCACCAACTCCCCCGAGTA.